The clone carrying this T cell receptor (beta chain) was counted only a few times. Its antigen is still unknown. The CDR3 has 13 residues. Trimming took off 3 bases at V and 3 bases at J, with 9 bases between the two ends. Germline CDR1 SGHKS, CDR2 YYEKEE (reference sequence). The source of the sample is a study of T cells after yellow fever vaccination. Background on the study: Libraries from low-cell-number fractions were prepared with the SMART-Seq v4 Ultra Low Input RNA kit.

Findings and limits, study-wide: Compared with primary, the secondary response was weaker and peaked at day 5, not 15. The booster saw the reappearance of most primary-vaccination clones (approximately 97% CD4, roughly 87% CD8). Across the CD4 and CD8 compartments, a small share of clonotypes was present in both.

TCRdb re-analysed the 5' RACE reads in MiXCR, keeping a single row per CDR3 protein. The sample lists 510,000 or so distinct CDR3 sequences; roughly 19% were seen once. The V gene is TRBV5-5, the J gene TRBJ2-5; D perhaps matches TRBD1 (5 bases). The starting material was PBMCs, obtained 15 days after the yellow fever booster vaccination. The sequence was obtained from a man in his thirties or forties who received the YFV17D yellow fever vaccine. CDR3 residues: CASSWGGEETQYF. CDR3 in DNA: TGTGCCAGCAGCTGGGGCGGAGAAGAGACCCAGTACTTC.